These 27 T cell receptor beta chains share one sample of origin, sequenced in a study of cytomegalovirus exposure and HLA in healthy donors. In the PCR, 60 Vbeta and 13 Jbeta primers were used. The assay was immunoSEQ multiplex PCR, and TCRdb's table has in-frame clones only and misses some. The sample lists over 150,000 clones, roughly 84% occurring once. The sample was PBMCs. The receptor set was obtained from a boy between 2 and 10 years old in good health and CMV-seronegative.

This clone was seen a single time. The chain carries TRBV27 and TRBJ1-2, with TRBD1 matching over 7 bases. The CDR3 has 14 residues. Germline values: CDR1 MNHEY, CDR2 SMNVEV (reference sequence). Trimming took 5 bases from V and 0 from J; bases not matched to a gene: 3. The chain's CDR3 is CASSATGANYGYTF. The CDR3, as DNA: TGTGCCAGCAGTGCCACAGGGGCTAACTATGGCTACACCTTC.

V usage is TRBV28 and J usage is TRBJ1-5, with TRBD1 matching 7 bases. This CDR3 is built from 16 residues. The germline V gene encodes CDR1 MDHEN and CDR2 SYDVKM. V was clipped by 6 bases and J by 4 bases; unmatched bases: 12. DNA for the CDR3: TGTGCCAGCAGCCCTTCCCACAGGGGTGGGAATCAGCCCCAGCATTTT. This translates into CASSPSHRGGNQPQHF.

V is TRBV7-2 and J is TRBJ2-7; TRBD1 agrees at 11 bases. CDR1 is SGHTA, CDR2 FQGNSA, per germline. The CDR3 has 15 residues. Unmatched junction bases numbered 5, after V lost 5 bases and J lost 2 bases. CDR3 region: CASSGGTGGTYEQYF. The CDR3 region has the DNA TGTGCCAGCAGCGGCGGGACAGGGGGGACCTACGAGCAGTACTTC. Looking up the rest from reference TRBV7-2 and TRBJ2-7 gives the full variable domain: GAGVSQSPSNKVTEKGKDVELRCDPISGHTALYWYRQSLGQGLEFLIYFQGNSAPDKSGLPSDRFSAERTGGSVSTLTIQRTQQEDSAVYLCASSGGTGGTYEQYFGPGTRLTVT.

Written as DNA, the CDR3 is TGTGCCAGCAGTTCTCGACAGGTTACGGAGACCCAGTACTTC. Residues: CASSSRQVTETQYF. The genes are TRBV6-1 and TRBJ2-5, with TRBD1 as a possible D gene (6 bases). Germline loops: CDR1 MNHNS, CDR2 SASEGT. The CDR3 has 14 residues. Between the trimmed V and J ends, which lost 5 bases and 5 bases, there was a span of 15 bases.

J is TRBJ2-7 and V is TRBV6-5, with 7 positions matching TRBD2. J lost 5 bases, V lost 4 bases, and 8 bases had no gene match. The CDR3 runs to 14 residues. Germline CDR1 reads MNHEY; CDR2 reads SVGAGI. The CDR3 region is CASSFGGRRNEQYF. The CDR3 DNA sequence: TGTGCCAGCAGTTTTGGCGGGAGAAGGAACGAGCAGTACTTC.

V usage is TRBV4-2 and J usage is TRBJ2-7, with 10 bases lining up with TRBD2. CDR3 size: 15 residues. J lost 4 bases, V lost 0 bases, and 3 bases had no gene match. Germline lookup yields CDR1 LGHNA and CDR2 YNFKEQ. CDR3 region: CASSQEAGGRYEQYF. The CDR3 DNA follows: TGTGCCAGCAGCCAAGAAGCGGGAGGGCGGTACGAGCAGTACTTC.

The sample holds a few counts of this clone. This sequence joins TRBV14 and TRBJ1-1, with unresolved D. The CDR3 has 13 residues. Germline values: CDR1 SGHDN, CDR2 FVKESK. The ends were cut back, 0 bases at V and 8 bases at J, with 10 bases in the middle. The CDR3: CASSQDRGGEAFF. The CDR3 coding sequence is TGTGCCAGCAGCCAAGATAGAGGAGGGGAAGCTTTCTTT.

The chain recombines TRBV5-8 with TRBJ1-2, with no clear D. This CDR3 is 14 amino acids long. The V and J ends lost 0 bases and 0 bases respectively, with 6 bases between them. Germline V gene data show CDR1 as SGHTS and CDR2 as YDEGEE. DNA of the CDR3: TGTGCCAGCAGCTTGGCCATTTCTAACTATGGCTACACCTTC. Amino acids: CASSLAISNYGYTF.

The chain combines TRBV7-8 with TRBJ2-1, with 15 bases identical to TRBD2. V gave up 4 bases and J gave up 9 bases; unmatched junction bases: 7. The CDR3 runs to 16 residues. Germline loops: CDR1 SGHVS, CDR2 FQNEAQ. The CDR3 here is CASSSDGTSGRLEQFF. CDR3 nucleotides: TGTGCCAGCAGCTCAGACGGGACTAGCGGGAGGCTTGAGCAGTTCTTC.

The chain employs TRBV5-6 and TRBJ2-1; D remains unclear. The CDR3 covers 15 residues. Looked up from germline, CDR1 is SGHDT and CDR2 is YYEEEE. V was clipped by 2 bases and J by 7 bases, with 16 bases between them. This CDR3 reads CASSLWSGGRNEQFF. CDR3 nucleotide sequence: TGTGCCAGCAGCTTATGGTCCGGTGGCAGGAATGAGCAGTTCTTC.

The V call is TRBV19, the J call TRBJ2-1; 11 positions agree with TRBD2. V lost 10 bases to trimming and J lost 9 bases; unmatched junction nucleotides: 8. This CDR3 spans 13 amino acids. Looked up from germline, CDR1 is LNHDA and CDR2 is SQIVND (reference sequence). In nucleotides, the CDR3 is TGTGCCACCGGGACTAGCGGTAAGACTGAGCAGTTCTTC. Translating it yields CATGTSGKTEQFF.

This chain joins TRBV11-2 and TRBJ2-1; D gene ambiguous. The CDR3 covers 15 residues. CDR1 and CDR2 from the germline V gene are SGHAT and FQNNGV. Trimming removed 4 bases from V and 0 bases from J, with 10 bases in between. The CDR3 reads CASSSLDSSYNEQFF. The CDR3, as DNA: TGTGCCAGCAGCTCCCTTGATAGCTCCTACAATGAGCAGTTCTTC.

In nucleotides, the CDR3 is TGTGCCAGCAGTTTACGGACAGGAAGAGAGACCCAGTACTTC. It yields the protein CASSLRTGRETQYF. The chain joins TRBV6-5 to TRBJ2-5, with 7 bases lining up with TRBD1. Germline assignment: CDR1 MNHEY and CDR2 SVGAGI. This CDR3 spans 14 amino acids. J lost 4 bases, V lost 4 bases, and 6 bases had no gene match.

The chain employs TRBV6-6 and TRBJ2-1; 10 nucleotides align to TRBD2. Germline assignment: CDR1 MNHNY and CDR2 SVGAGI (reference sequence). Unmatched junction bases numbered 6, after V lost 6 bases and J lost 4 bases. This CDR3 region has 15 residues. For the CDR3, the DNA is TGTGCCAGCAGCTCTAGCGGGAGCGGATACAATGAGCAGTTCTTC. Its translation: CASSSSGSGYNEQFF.

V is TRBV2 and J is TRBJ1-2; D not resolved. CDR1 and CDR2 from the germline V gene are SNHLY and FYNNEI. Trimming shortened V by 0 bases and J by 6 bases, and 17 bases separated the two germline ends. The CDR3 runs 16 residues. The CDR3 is CASSEALLLTRNGYTF. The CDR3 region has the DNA TGTGCCAGCAGTGAAGCGCTTCTGCTGACTCGTAATGGCTACACCTTC.

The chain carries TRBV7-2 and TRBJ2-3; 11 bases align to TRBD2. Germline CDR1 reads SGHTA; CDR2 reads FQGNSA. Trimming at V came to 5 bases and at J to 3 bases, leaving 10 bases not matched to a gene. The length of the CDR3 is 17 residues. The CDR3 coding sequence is TGTGCCAGCAGCACAAGACTAGCGGGAAAGGTTACAGATACGCAGTATTTT. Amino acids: CASSTRLAGKVTDTQYF.

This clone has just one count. For the CDR3, the DNA is TGTGCCAGCAGCTCAATTGCGGGCCTCTACAATGAGCAGTTCTTC. It specifies CASSSIAGLYNEQFF. The V call is TRBV5-4, the J call TRBJ2-1; a possible D gene is TRBD2 (5 bases). The CDR3 is 15 residues long. Germline V lookup: CDR1 SGHNT, CDR2 YYREEE (reference sequence). V was pared by 3 bases and J by 3 bases, with 13 bases between.

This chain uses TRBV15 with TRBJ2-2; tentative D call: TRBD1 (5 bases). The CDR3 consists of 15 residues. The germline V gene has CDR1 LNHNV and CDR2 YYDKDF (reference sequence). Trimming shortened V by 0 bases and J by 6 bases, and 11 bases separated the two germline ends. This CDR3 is CATSRDPRAAGELFF. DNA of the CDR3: TGTGCCACCAGCAGAGATCCCAGGGCGGCCGGGGAGCTGTTTTTT.

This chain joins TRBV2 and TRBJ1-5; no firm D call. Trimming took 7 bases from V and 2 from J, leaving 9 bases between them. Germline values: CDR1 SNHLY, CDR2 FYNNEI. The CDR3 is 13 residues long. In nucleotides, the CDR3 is TGTGCCAGCACAATTGAGGGCAATCAGCCCCAGCATTTT. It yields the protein CASTIEGNQPQHF.

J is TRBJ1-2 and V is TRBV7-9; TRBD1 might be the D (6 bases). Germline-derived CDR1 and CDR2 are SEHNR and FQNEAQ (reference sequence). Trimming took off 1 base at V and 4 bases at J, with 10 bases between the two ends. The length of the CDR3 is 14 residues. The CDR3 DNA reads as TGTGCCAGCAGCTTAGGGACAGACTTCTATGGCTACACCTTC. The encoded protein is CASSLGTDFYGYTF.

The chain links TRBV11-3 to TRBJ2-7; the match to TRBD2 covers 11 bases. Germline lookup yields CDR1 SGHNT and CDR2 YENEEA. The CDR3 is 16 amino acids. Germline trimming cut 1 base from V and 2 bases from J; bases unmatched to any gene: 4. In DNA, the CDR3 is TGTGCCAGCAGCTTAGGAGTAGCGGGAGGGACCTACGAGCAGTACTTC. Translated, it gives CASSLGVAGGTYEQYF.

The CDR3 sequence: CASSWDTGQRYGYTF. CDR3 coding DNA: TGTGCCAGCAGCTGGGATACCGGACAGCGGTATGGCTACACCTTC. The rearrangement joins TRBV7-2 to TRBJ1-2; TRBD1 is a possible D gene (6 bases). Trimming removed 4 bases from V and 5 bases from J, with 17 bases in between. This CDR3 has 15 residues. Germline V lookup: CDR1 SGHTA, CDR2 FQGNSA.

The chain's CDR3 is CASSQDPGQNTEAFF. The CDR3 nucleotides are TGTGCCAGCAGCCAAGACCCCGGACAGAATACTGAAGCTTTCTTT. This chain connects TRBV14 to TRBJ1-1, with D perhaps matching TRBD1 (6 bases). Germline loops: CDR1 SGHDN, CDR2 FVKESK. V lost 0 bases and J 5 bases, leaving 13 bases between the germline ends. The CDR3 is 15 residues long.

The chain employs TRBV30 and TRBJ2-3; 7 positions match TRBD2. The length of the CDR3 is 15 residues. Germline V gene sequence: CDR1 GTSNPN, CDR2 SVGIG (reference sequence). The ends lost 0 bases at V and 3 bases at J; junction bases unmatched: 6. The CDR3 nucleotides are TGTGCCTGGAGTGTTGGGGGAGGGGCGACAGATACGCAGTATTTT. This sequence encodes CAWSVGGGATDTQYF.

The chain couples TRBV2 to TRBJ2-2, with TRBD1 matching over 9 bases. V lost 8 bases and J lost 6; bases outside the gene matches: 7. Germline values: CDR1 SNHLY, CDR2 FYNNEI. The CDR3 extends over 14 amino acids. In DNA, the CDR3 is TGTGCCAGCTCCGGGACAGGGTTTTCCGGGGAGCTGTTTTTT. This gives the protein CASSGTGFSGELFF.

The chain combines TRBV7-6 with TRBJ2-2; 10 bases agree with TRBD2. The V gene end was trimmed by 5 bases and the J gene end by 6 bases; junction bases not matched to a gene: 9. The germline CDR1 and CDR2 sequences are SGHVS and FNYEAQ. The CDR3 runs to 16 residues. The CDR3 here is CASSRGLATVAGELFF. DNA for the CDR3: TGTGCCAGCAGCAGGGGACTAGCGACCGTGGCCGGGGAGCTGTTTTTT.

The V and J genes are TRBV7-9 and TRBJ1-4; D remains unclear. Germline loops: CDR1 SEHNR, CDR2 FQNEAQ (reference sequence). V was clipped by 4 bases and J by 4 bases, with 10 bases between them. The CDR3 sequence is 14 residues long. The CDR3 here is CASSSEAGNEKLFF. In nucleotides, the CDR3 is TGTGCCAGCAGCTCCGAGGCGGGTAATGAAAAACTGTTTTTT.